This T cell receptor beta chain was captured in a study of T cells after yellow fever vaccination. Study results and limitations: Although the secondary response was weaker, it peaked faster, at day 5 versus 15.

Conversion of TCR transcripts into cDNA relied on 5'RACE template switching, which added a universal primer site and UMIs. MiXCR, run by TCRdb on the 5' RACE reads, gives a single entry per CDR3 protein. The sample lists just under 600,000 distinct CDR3 sequences, approximately 13% seen once, with roughly an eighth in the top ten. The CDR3 contains 12 residues. Trimming took 5 bases from V and 2 from J, leaving 6 bases between them. Germline V CDR1 and CDR2: SEHNR, FQNEAQ (reference sequence). This clonotype was seen many times. Its matching antigen is unknown. This chain joins TRBV7-9 and TRBJ1-2; no firm D call. Sample: PBMCs, taken on the day of the yellow fever booster vaccination. The receptor's source is a man under 40 who received the YFV17D yellow fever vaccine. The CDR3 sequence is CASSPSNYGYTF. The CDR3 coding sequence is TGTGCCAGCAGCCCGTCAAACTATGGCTACACCTTC.